This T cell receptor beta chain was identified during a study of human T cells and chemical hapten exposure. Study overall: 2% DPC was applied to approximately 2 cm by approximately 2 cm of upper inner arm skin for sensitization.

From the RACE reads, TCRdb called clonotypes with MiXCR, one entry per CDR3 protein. The sample contains 180,000 or so distinct CDR3 sequences, approximately 31% of which appear only once. Time point given: pre-sensitization, week 0. Specified treatment: therapeutic diphenylcyclopropenone sensitization with weekly scalp DPC. Whole blood that had not been fractionated was the source of extracted total RNA. Looked up from germline, CDR1 is MNHEY and CDR2 is SVGEGT. Trimming removed 2 bases at V and 4 bases at J, with 10 bases between. The CDR3 is 14 amino acids. This clonotype came up a few times. This chain connects TRBV6-2 or TRBV6-3 to TRBJ2-3, with D perhaps matching TRBD2 (5 bases). This TCR came from a woman in her thirties with alopecia areata. Some clones in this sample may be carry-over from other donors' samples. Sequences were derived from whole blood, sampled in connection with sensitization to the hapten diphenylcyclopropenone (DPC). The CDR3, as DNA: TGTGCCAGCAGTTACACTCTAGCCCCAGATACGCAGTATTTT. Protein product: CASSYTLAPDTQYF.